One sample yielded the 21 T cell receptor beta chains listed below, sequenced in a study of identical twins. TCRdb passed the 5' RACE reads through MiXCR, listing each CDR3 protein once. The sample has fewer than 350,000 distinct CDR3 sequences, roughly 8.6% seen once. The sample was also reused in another study, on yellow fever vaccine responses in identical twins.

Sample: memory (CD45RO+) T cells sorted from blood. The receptors here all came from a young woman in good health.

V gene TRBV19 combines with J gene TRBJ1-1; D is possibly TRBD1 (6 bases). There are 12 residues in the CDR3. The ends were cut back, 7 bases at V and 4 bases at J, with 10 bases in the middle. Germline values: CDR1 LNHDA, CDR2 SQIVND (reference sequence). CDR3 sequence (DNA): TGTGCCAGTAAGGGGGTTTCCACTGAAGCTTTCTTT. Residues: CASKGVSTEAFF.

V is TRBV6-1 and J is TRBJ2-1, with 13 bases identical to TRBD2. Germline CDR1 MNHNS, CDR2 SASEGT. The V gene end was trimmed by 5 bases and the J gene end by 8 bases; junction bases not matched to a gene: 12. CDR3 length equals 17 residues. CDR3 in amino acids: CASSRRRTSGSIDEQFF. DNA of the CDR3: TGTGCCAGCAGTCGAAGAAGGACTAGCGGGAGTATAGATGAGCAGTTCTTC.

The chain carries TRBV28 and TRBJ2-1; 7 nucleotides align to TRBD2. The CDR3 is 14 amino acids. The germline V gene encodes CDR1 MDHEN and CDR2 SYDVKM. With V trimmed by 7 bases and J by 7 bases, 10 bases remained unmatched. CDR3 protein: CASTGGSVVNEQFF. CDR3 in DNA: TGTGCCAGCACGGGCGGGAGTGTGGTGAATGAGCAGTTCTTC.

This chain connects TRBV2 to TRBJ1-6, with 9 nucleotides matching TRBD1. V gave up 3 bases and J gave up 7 bases; unmatched junction bases: 4. Germline V gives CDR1 SNHLY, CDR2 FYNNEI. The CDR3 covers 15 residues. CDR3 loop: CASSDGTGSNSPLHF. CDR3 bases: TGTGCCAGCAGTGACGGGACAGGGAGCAATTCACCCCTCCACTTT.

This chain uses TRBV19 with TRBJ1-5, with 9 nucleotides matching TRBD1. With 4 bases clipped from V and 6 bases from J, the junction kept 10 bases outside the gene matches. Germline V gene lookup returns CDR1 LNHDA and CDR2 SQIVND (reference sequence). This CDR3 spans 16 amino acids. This chain's CDR3 is CASSTGDRVLFQPQHF. The CDR3 nucleotides are TGTGCCAGTAGTACCGGGGACAGGGTTCTCTTTCAGCCCCAGCATTTT.

This clonotype was detected a few times. The DNA for the CDR3 is TGTGCCACCAGTGACCCAGACACGGACCTCAATGAGCAGTTCTTC. Its translation is CATSDPDTDLNEQFF. The V call is TRBV24-1, the J call TRBJ2-1; D is ambiguous. Germline CDR1 and CDR2: KGHDR and SFDVKD. This CDR3 has 15 amino acids. The germline V and J ends were trimmed by 4 bases and 6 bases, with 15 bases remaining between them.

This clonotype was detected many times. J is TRBJ1-1 and V is TRBV6-1, with D possibly TRBD1 on 5 matching bases. This CDR3 is built from 13 residues. Germline CDR1 MNHNS, CDR2 SASEGT. The V end was cut by 6 bases, the J end by 0 bases, with 8 bases between. CDR3 residues: CASSQGMNTEAFF. The CDR3 DNA is TGTGCCAGCAGCCAGGGAATGAACACTGAAGCTTTCTTT.

This chain connects TRBV28 to TRBJ1-6; D not certain. Per the germline V gene, CDR1 is MDHEN and CDR2 is SYDVKM. The CDR3 runs to 14 residues. Trimming stripped 5 bases from V and 7 bases from J, with 12 bases between. As DNA, the CDR3 is TGTGCCAGCAGTCGCGGGAACACGAATTCACCCCTCCACTTT. Translation gives CASSRGNTNSPLHF. The full variable domain, in which reference TRBV28 and TRBJ1-6 provide the parts outside the CDR3, is DVKVTQSSRYLVKRTGEKVFLECVQDMDHENMFWYRQDPGLGLRLIYFSYDVKMKEKGDIPEGYSVSREKKERFSLILESASTNQTSMYLCASSRGNTNSPLHFGNGTRLTVT.

This clonotype appeared a few times. The rearrangement uses TRBV20-1 and TRBJ2-7, with TRBD2 identical over 10 bases. The V segment lost 0 bases and the J segment 5 bases; nucleotides outside the gene matches: 7. The CDR3 totals 15 residues. Germline-derived CDR1 and CDR2 are DFQATT and SNEGSKA (reference sequence). The CDR3 nucleotides read TGCAGTGCTAGAGATAGCCCTAGCGGGAGAGACGAGCAGTACTTC. Its protein is CSARDSPSGRDEQYF.

The J gene is TRBJ2-7, the V gene TRBV29-1; tentatively, D is TRBD2 (5 bases). The CDR3 loop spans 14 amino acids. The germline V gene has CDR1 SQVTM and CDR2 ANQGSEA. Trimming left V 5 bases short and J 5 bases short, with 19 bases between. The CDR3 nucleotides read TGCAGCGTTTACCCACCGGGAAAAATCCACGAGCAGTACTTC. It is translated as CSVYPPGKIHEQYF.

This clonotype showed up just a few times. This sequence joins TRBV20-1 and TRBJ2-3; no clear D. Germline loops: CDR1 DFQATT, CDR2 SNEGSKA (reference sequence). V was pared by 1 base and J by 2 bases, with 13 bases between. The CDR3 consists of 15 residues. CDR3 in amino acids: CSARGAIPLTDTQYF. CDR3 coding DNA: TGCAGTGCTAGAGGGGCCATTCCCCTCACAGATACGCAGTATTTT.

The gene calls are TRBV3-1 and TRBJ1-1, with 7 bases aligning to TRBD1. J lost 4 bases, V lost 6 bases, and 5 bases had no gene match. CDR3 length equals 13 residues. The V gene's germline CDR1 is LGHDT and CDR2 YNNKEL (reference sequence). The chain's CDR3 is CASRPGQATEAFF. In nucleotides, the CDR3 is TGTGCCAGCAGACCTGGACAGGCCACTGAAGCTTTCTTT.

This clonotype was observed a handful of times. In DNA, the CDR3 is TGTGCCAGCAGCTTAGCCGGTAGTTGGGAGCAGTTCTTC. Its protein is CASSLAGSWEQFF. The chain employs TRBV11-3 and TRBJ2-1; D is unclear. CDR3 length: 13 amino acids. The germline V gene has CDR1 SGHNT and CDR2 YENEEA. The V end lost 1 base, the J end lost 10 bases, and 11 bases lay between the germline ends.

This clonotype was seen many times. The chain has TRBV28 and TRBJ2-2; D is possibly TRBD2 (5 bases). Germline assignment: CDR1 MDHEN and CDR2 SYDVKM. The CDR3 totals 17 residues. V shed 2 bases and J shed 4 bases, with 17 bases lying between them. The CDR3 loop is CASSLPGGNTFTGELFF. CDR3 nucleotide sequence: TGTGCCAGCAGTTTACCCGGAGGTAACACATTCACCGGGGAGCTGTTTTTT.

At least ten counts were recorded for this clonotype. The genes are TRBV4-1 and TRBJ2-1, with D perhaps assigned TRBD1 or TRBD2 (6 bases each). Between the trimmed V and J ends, which lost 4 bases and 6 bases, there was a span of 22 bases. This CDR3 region has 17 residues. Germline CDR1 reads MGHRA; CDR2 reads YSYEKL. The CDR3 region has the DNA TGCGCCAGCAGCCGGCAACAAAGAGGGGGGCTGGGCAATGAGCAGTTCTTC. Its protein product is CASSRQQRGGLGNEQFF.

This clonotype was seen many times. V is TRBV10-3 and J is TRBJ1-1, with unresolved D. Between the trimmed V and J ends, which lost 6 bases and 3 bases, there was a span of 8 bases. In germline, CDR1 is ENHRY, CDR2 SYGVKD. The CDR3 sequence is 12 residues long. This CDR3 reads CAIRERDTEAFF. The DNA for the CDR3 is TGTGCCATCAGGGAACGAGACACTGAAGCTTTCTTT.

The chain joins TRBV7-6 to TRBJ2-1; weak D call: TRBD2 (6 bases). Per germline, CDR1 SGHVS and CDR2 FNYEAQ. The CDR3 contains 13 residues. Trimming pared 5 bases from V and 8 bases from J, leaving 13 bases between. The CDR3 here is CASSVWTTHEQFF. The CDR3 nucleotides are TGTGCCAGCAGCGTTTGGACTACTCATGAGCAGTTCTTC.

The genes are TRBV20-1 and TRBJ2-2; a possible D gene is TRBD2 (7 bases). The CDR3 is 16 residues long. Germline-derived CDR1 and CDR2 are DFQATT and SNEGSKA (reference sequence). Trimming removed 1 base from V and 2 bases from J, with 14 bases in between. CDR3 loop: CSARGGGGLNTGELFF. In DNA form, the CDR3 reads TGCAGTGCTAGAGGTGGCGGGGGCCTTAACACCGGGGAGCTGTTTTTT.

This chain links TRBV11-2 with TRBJ2-1; D may be TRBD2 (6 bases). Germline CDR1 is SGHAT and CDR2 is FQNNGV. V was shortened by 3 bases and J by 3 bases, with 12 bases between the two germline ends. The CDR3 runs 15 residues. The DNA for the CDR3 is TGTGCCAGCAGCTTTTCGGGAGAGGTCTACAATGAGCAGTTCTTC. Translation gives CASSFSGEVYNEQFF.

This rearrangement joins TRBV28 to TRBJ2-7; D perhaps matches TRBD1 (5 bases). The V end was cut by 6 bases, the J end by 0 bases, with 15 bases between. The germline gives CDR1 MDHEN, CDR2 SYDVKM. This CDR3 region has 15 residues. The CDR3 nucleotides read TGTGCCAGCAGGAGATCAGGGCTCCTCTCCTACGAGCAGTACTTC. Translated, it gives CASRRSGLLSYEQYF.

V and J are TRBV20-1 and TRBJ2-3; D gene uncertain. The length of the CDR3 is 15 residues. Trimming took 2 bases from V and 0 from J, leaving 12 bases between them. Germline lookup yields CDR1 DFQATT and CDR2 SNEGSKA (reference sequence). The CDR3 nucleotides read TGCAGTGCTAGAAAACCAACCGGGAGCACAGATACGCAGTATTTT. It codes for CSARKPTGSTDTQYF.